The T cell receptor beta chain described here comes from a study of T cell responses to AZD1222 COVID-19 vaccine. The study, taken as a whole, reports: Clonal diversity may have been underestimated in mostly white British donors. Increased Spike-specific TCR breadth and depth were observed after two AZD1222 doses.

Clones were read by immunoSEQ multiplex PCR, and TCRdb kept only the in-frame ones, dropping some. The sample contains 150,000 to 200,000 clones, about nine tenths of which appear only once. Details on this clone: Its antigen is still unknown.

The TCR sequence derives from an adult who received the AZD1222 COVID-19 vaccine. Specimen: peripheral blood, collected 28 days after the second AZD1222 dose.

The CDR3 sequence: CASSLGQGTTGELFF. The CDR3 nucleotides are TGTGCCAGCAGCTTAGGACAGGGCACGACCGGGGAGCTGTTTTTT. This chain links TRBV5-4 with TRBJ2-2; 8 bases are shared with TRBD1. Trimming took 2 bases from V and 5 from J; bases not matched to a gene: 5. This CDR3 region has 15 residues. Germline CDR1 is SGHNT and CDR2 is YYREEE (reference sequence).